One sample yielded the 4 T cell receptor beta chains listed below, sequenced in a study of naive and memory T cell subsets. TCR cDNA received a 3' ligated oligonucleotide that carried a UMI. The SP2 primer and nested alpha and beta constant region primers amplified ligated cDNA in four rounds. TCRdb analysed the 5' RACE reads with MiXCR anew, one entry per CDR3 protein. Among 45,000 to 55,000 distinct CDR3 sequences listed, approximately 4.5% were seen once. These receptor sequences come from a female donor in good health.

This chain links TRBV6-2 or TRBV6-3 with TRBJ2-5; maybe TRBD2 (6 bases). Germline assignment: CDR1 MNHEY and CDR2 SVGEGT. Deletions cut 5 bases from V and 2 bases from J, with 15 bases between. The CDR3 spans 15 residues. The CDR3 protein is CASSPRGAGQETQYF. The CDR3 DNA sequence: TGTGCCAGCAGTCCTCGGGGAGCGGGTCAAGAGACCCAGTACTTC.

The table lists this clonotype with many counts. The chain uses TRBV20-1 and TRBJ1-2; tentatively, D is TRBD1 (5 bases). Germline V lookup: CDR1 DFQATT, CDR2 SNEGSKA (reference sequence). V lost 3 bases, J lost 0 bases, and 17 bases lay in between. This CDR3 spans 16 amino acids. CDR3 loop: CSASILSGGSNYGYTF. DNA of the CDR3: TGCAGTGCTAGTATACTTTCCGGGGGATCTAACTATGGCTACACCTTC.

This clonotype was found a few times. CDR3 in DNA: TGTGCCAGCAGAGGGACAGGGGGACCCACCGGGGAGCTGTTTTTT. Translation gives CASRGTGGPTGELFF. This sequence joins TRBV6-6 and TRBJ2-2; 11 bases line up with TRBD1. The V and J ends lost 6 bases and 4 bases, in that order; junction bases with no gene match: 4. There are 15 residues in the CDR3. The germline gives CDR1 MNHNY, CDR2 SVGAGI (reference sequence).

This clonotype showed up many times. V is TRBV12-3 or TRBV12-4 and J is TRBJ2-5, with D possibly TRBD2 on 6 matching bases. V was cut by 3 bases and J by 5 bases, with 10 bases left in between. CDR3 size: 13 residues. The CDR3 DNA reads TGTGCCAGCAGTTTTGGACTATCGGAGACCCAGTACTTC. This encodes CASSFGLSETQYF.